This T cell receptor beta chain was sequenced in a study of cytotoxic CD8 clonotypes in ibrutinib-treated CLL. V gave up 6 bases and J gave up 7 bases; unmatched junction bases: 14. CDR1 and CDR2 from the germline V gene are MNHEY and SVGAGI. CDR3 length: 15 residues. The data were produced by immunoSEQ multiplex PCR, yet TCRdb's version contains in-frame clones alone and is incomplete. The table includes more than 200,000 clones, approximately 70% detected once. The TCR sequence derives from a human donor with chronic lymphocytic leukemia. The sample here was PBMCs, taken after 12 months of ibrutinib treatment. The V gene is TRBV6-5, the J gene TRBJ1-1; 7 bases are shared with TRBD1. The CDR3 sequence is CASRVDRAGFSEAFF. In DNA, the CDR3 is TGTGCCAGCAGGGTAGACAGGGCGGGATTCAGTGAAGCTTTCTTT.